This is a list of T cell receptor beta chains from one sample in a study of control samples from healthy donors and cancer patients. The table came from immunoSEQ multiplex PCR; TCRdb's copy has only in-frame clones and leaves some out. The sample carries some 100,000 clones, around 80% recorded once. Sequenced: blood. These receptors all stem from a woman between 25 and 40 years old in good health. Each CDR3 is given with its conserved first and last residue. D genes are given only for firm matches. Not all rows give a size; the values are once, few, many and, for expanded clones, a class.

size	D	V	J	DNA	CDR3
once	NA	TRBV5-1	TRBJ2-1	TGCGCCAGCAGCTTGGCCGCGAGCTCCTACAATGAGCAGTTCTTC	CASSLAASSYNEQFF
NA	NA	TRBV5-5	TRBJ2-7	TGTGCCAGCAGCTTTGACCCCCAGGGTAGCTACGAGCAGTACTTC	CASSFDPQGSYEQYF
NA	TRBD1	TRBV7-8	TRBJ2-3	TGTGCCAGCAGCGTAAACAGGGGGTATACAGATACGCAGTATTTT	CASSVNRGYTDTQYF
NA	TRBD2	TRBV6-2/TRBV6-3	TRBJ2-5	TGTGCCAGCAGTTATTCTAGCGGGGGGCTTCAAGAGACCCAGTACTTC	CASSYSSGGLQETQYF
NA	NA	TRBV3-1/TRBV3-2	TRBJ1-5	TGTGCCAGCAGCCAAGGCCAGGCCGTCAAGCCCCAGCATTTT	CASSQGQAVKPQHF
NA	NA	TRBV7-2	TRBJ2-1	TGTGCCAGCAGCTTAGTAGGGGGGGAGAATGAGCAGTTCTTC	CASSLVGGENEQFF
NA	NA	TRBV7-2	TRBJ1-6	TGTGCCAGCAGCCCGGGACAAACCAGCTCCTATAATTCACCCCTCCACTTT	CASSPGQTSSYNSPLHF
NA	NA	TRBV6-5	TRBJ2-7	TGTGCCAGCACGCAGGGTAGCTACGAGCAGTACTTC	CASTQGSYEQYF
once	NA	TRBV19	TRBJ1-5	TGTGCCAGTAGTGGAGGGAGGATTGGGAGCAATCAGCCCCAGCATTTT	CASSGGRIGSNQPQHF
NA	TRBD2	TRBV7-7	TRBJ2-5	TGTGCCAGCAGCTGGGGAGGGCAAGAGACCCAGTACTTC	CASSWGGQETQYF
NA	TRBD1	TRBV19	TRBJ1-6	TGTGCCAGTATGCCGGGACAGCTTAATTCACCCCTCCACTTT	CASMPGQLNSPLHF
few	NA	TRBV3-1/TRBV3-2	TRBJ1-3	TGTGCCAGCAGCCAAGGGCCAGGGCTTGCTGGAAACACCATATATTTT	CASSQGPGLAGNTIYF
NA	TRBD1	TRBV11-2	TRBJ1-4	TGTGCCAGCGCCCCCCACTGGGACAGGGGGCGCGGCAGGGTTGAAAAACTGTTTTTT	CASAPHWDRGRGRVEKLFF
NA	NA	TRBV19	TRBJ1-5	TGTGCCAGTAGTATAGCAGGGAATCAGCCCCAGCATTTT	CASSIAGNQPQHF
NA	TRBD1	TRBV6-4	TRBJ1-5	TGTGCCAGCAGTTCAGGGAAGGGGGCGGGTCAGCCCCAGCATTTT	CASSSGKGAGQPQHF
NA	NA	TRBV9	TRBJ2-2	TGTGCCAGCAGCGTAGTGTTCGGCGGGGAGCTGTTTTTT	CASSVVFGGELFF
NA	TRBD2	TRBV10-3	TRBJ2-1	TGTGCCATCAGTGAGAGTTTGACTAGCGGCAATGAGCAGTTCTTC	CAISESLTSGNEQFF
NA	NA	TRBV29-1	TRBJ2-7	TGCAGCGTTGAAGATCCAATGACCTACGAGCAGTACTTC	CSVEDPMTYEQYF
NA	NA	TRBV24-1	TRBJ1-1	TGTGCCACCAGAGACAGTACTAACACTGAAGCTTTCTTT	CATRDSTNTEAFF
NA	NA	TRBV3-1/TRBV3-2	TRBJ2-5	TGTGCCAGCAGCCAAAGAGAGACCCAGTACTTC	CASSQRETQYF
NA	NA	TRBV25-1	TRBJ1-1	TGTGCCAGCAGTATACAGGGCTTCGGCACTGAAGCTTTCTTT	CASSIQGFGTEAFF
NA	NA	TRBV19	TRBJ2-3	TGTGCCTCTTCAGGGTCGTGGGGCACAGATACGCAGTATTTT	CASSGSWGTDTQYF
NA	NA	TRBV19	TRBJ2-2	TGTGCCAGTAGTACTGGACGGGGTCGCGGGGAGCTGTTTTTT	CASSTGRGRGELFF
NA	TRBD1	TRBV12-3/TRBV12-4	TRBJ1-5	TGTGCCAGCAGCCTGACAGGGAACCAGCCCCAGCATTTT	CASSLTGNQPQHF
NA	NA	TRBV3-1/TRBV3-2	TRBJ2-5	TGTGCCAGCAGCCAAGAGCTAGCGACAGAGACCCAGTACTTC	CASSQELATETQYF
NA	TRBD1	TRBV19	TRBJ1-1	TGTGCCAGTAGTATCAGGGGGCCATCCACTGAAGCTTTCTTT	CASSIRGPSTEAFF
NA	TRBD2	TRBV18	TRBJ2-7	TGTGCCAGCTCACCACGTTTGGGGGGGGGTGAGGACGAGCAGTACTTC	CASSPRLGGGEDEQYF
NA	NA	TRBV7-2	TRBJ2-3	TGTGCCAGCAGCCCAAAATTCTGGGCGAGATTAACAGATACGCAGTATTTT	CASSPKFWARLTDTQYF
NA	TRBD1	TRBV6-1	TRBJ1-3	TGTGCCAGCAGTGATCTCCAGGGGGCCATATATTTT	CASSDLQGAIYF
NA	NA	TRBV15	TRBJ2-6	TGTGCCACCAGCAGCAGAGGGACTGGGGCCAACGTCCTGACTTTC	CATSSRGTGANVLTF
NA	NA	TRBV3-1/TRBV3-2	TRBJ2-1	TGTGCCAGCAGCCCGCGGAGATCCCCCTACAATGAGCAGTTCTTC	CASSPRRSPYNEQFF
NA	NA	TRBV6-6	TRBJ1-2	TGTGCCAGCAGTCAACAGGGAACGGTCACCTTC	CASSQQGTVTF
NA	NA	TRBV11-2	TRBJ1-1	TGTGCCAGCAGCTTTAAAGTGAACACTGAAGCTTTCTTT	CASSFKVNTEAFF
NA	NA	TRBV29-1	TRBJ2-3	TGCAGCGTTGTCCCAGGGTCGGTAGATACGCAGTATTTT	CSVVPGSVDTQYF
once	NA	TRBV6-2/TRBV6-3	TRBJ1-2	TGTGCCAGCAGTGGGGGACTGCCTTATGGCTACACCTTC	CASSGGLPYGYTF
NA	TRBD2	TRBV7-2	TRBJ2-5	TGTGCCAGCAGCTTTAGGAGGACTAGCGGGGGGGGCCCCCAAGAGACCCAGTACTTC	CASSFRRTSGGGPQETQYF
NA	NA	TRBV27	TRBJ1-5	TGTGCCAGCAGCCGGACTCTCGGTAGCAATCAGCCCCAGCATTTT	CASSRTLGSNQPQHF
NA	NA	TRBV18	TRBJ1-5	TGTGCCAGCTCACCCCCCCCCGGGGCGGATCAGCCCCAGCATTTT	CASSPPPGADQPQHF
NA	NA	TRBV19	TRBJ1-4	TGTGCCAGTACCCGAGACACTGACGAAAATGAAAAACTGTTTTTT	CASTRDTDENEKLFF
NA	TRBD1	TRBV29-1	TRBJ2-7	TGCAGCGTTAGGACAGGCTCCTACGAGCAGTACTTC	CSVRTGSYEQYF
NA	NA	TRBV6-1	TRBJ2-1	TGTGCCAGCAGTGCGGGATCACAGGGTCTAAGCTCCTACAATGAGCAGTTCTTC	CASSAGSQGLSSYNEQFF
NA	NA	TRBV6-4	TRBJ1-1	TGTGCCAGCAGTTTCCGGGACCTGAACACTGAAGCTTTCTTT	CASSFRDLNTEAFF
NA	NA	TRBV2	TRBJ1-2	TGTGCCAGCAAACAGTCTTCTTATGGCTACACCTTC	CASKQSSYGYTF
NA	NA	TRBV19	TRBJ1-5	TGTGCCAGTAGTATAGCCTTTAATCAGCCCCAGCATTTT	CASSIAFNQPQHF
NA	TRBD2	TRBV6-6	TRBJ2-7	TGTGCCAGCAGTTACACCCAGCGGGGGGCCTACGAGCAGTACTTC	CASSYTQRGAYEQYF
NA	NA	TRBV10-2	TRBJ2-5	TGCGCCAGCAGTGAGTCCGAGGTCGAGACCCAGTACTTC	CASSESEVETQYF
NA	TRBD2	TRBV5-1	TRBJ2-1	TGCGCCAGCAGCCGGATAGCGGGGACCCCCTACAATGAGCAGTTCTTC	CASSRIAGTPYNEQFF
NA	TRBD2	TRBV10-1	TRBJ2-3	TGCGCCAGCAGTGAAACGGGACTAGCGGGGGACCTCGCGGATACGCAGTATTTT	CASSETGLAGDLADTQYF
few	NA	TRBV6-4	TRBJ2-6	TGTGCCAGCAGTGACTCAAACTCTGGGGCCAACGTCCTGACTTTC	CASSDSNSGANVLTF
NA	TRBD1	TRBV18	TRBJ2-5	TGTGCCAGCTCACCCGGACAGGGATATGGTGAGACCCAGTACTTC	CASSPGQGYGETQYF
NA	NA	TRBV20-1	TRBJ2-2	TGCAGTGCTAGTTACAGCGCGAACACCGGGGAGCTGTTTTTT	CSASYSANTGELFF
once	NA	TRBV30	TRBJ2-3	TGTGCCTGGAACCGGGACTCCTCCTTGCCGCAGTATTTT	CAWNRDSSLPQYF